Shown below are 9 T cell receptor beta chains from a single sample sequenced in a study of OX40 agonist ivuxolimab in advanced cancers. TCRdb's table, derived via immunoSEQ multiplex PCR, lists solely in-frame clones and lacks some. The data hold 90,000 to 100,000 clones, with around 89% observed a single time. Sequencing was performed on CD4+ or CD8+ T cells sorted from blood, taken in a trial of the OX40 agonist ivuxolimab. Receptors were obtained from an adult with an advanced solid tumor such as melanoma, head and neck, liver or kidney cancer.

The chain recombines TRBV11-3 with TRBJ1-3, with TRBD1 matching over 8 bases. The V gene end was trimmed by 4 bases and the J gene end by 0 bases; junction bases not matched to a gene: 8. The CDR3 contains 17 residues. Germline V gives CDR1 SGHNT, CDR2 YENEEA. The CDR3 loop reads CASSYTTGASSGNTIYF. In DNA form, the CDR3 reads TGTGCCAGCAGCTATACGACAGGGGCATCCTCTGGAAACACCATATATTTT.

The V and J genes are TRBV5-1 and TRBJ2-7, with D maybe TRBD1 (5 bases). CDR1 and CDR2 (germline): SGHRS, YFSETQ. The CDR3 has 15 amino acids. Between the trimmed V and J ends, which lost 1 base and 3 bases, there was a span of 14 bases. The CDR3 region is CASSLRPGSNYEQYF. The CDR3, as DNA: TGCGCCAGCAGCTTGCGGCCAGGGTCGAACTACGAGCAGTACTTC.

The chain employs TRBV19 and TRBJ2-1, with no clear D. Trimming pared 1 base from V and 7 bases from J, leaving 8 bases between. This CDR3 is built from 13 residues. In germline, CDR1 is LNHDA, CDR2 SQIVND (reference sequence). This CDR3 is CASSIGVPNEQFF. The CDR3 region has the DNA TGTGCCAGTAGTATAGGAGTGCCTAATGAGCAGTTCTTC.

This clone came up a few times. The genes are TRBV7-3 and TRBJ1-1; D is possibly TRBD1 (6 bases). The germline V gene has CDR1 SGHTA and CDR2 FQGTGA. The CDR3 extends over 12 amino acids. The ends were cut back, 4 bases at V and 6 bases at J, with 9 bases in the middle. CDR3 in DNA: TGTGCCAGCAGCTCCCCAGGGGCTGAAGCTTTCTTT. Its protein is CASSSPGAEAFF. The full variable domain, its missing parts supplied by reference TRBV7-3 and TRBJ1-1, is GAGVSQTPSNKVTEKGKYVELRCDPISGHTALYWYRQSLGQGPEFLIYFQGTGAADDSGLPNDRFFAVRPEGSVSTLKIQRTERGDSAVYLCASSSPGAEAFFGQGTRLTVV.

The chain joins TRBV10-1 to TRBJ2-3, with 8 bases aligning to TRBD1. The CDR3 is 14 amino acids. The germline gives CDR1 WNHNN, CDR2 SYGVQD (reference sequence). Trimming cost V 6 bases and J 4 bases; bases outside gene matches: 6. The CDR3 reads CASSETGVADTQYF. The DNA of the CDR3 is TGCGCCAGCAGCGAGACAGGGGTGGCAGATACGCAGTATTTT.

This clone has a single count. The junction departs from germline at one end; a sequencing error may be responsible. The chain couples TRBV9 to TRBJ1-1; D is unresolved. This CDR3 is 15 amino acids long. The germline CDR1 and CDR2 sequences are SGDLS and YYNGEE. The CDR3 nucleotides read TGTGCCAGCAGAAGAACGACCGGAAAGAACTCTGAAGCTTTCTTT. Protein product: CASRRTTGKNSEAFF. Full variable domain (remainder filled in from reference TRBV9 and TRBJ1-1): DSGVTQTPKHLITATGQRVTLRCSPRSGDLSVYWYQQSLDQGLQFLIQYYNGEERAKGNILERFSAQQFPDLHSELNLSSLELGDSALYFCASRRTTGKNSEAFFGQGTRLTVV.

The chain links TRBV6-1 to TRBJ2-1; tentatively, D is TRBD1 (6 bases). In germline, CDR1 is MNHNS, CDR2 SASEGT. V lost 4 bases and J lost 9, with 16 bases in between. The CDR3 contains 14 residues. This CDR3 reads CASSVQGTLSEQFF. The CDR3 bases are TGTGCCAGCAGTGTACAGGGAACTCTTAGTGAGCAGTTCTTC.

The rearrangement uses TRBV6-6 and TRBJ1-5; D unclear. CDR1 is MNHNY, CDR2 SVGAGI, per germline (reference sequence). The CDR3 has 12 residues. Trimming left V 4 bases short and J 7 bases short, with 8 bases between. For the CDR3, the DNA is TGTGCCAGCAGTTTAGCGAGCCAGCCCCAGCATTTT. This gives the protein CASSLASQPQHF.

The CDR3 coding sequence is TGCGCCAGCAGCTTTAATCAGGGGGCCAACACTGAAGCTTTCTTT. Its translation: CASSFNQGANTEAFF. The chain couples TRBV5-1 to TRBJ1-1; 8 bases are a match to TRBD1. From germline, CDR1 is SGHRS and CDR2 YFSETQ. V was clipped by 2 bases and J by 2 bases; unmatched bases: 5. CDR3 size: 15 residues.